The source of this T cell receptor (beta chain) is a study of blood T cell repertoires in COVID-19. As for the study in general: The cDNA or gDNA used as material had been derived from T cells, B-cell-depleted T cells, or PBMCs.

Authors' data handling: The authors estimated nucleated cell counts from reference gene primer amplification. Data came from immunoSEQ multiplex PCR; TCRdb stores just in-frame clones and leaves some out. The V and J calls and clone size come from that table; D and trimming were worked out from the DNA. The sample gives more than 110,000 clones, 80% to 85% of which show up once; around 8% is in the top ten. CDR1 and CDR2 (germline): SEHNR, FQNEAQ (reference sequence). CDR3 length: 16 amino acids. Trimming cost V 5 bases and J 4 bases, with 18 bases left between them. Sequencing was done on a sample of peripheral blood. This clonotype was obtained from a human donor in a cohort sampled during active COVID-19. The chain employs TRBV7-9 and TRBJ1-3; tentative D call: TRBD1 (5 bases). CDR3 protein: CASSPNPKGVGNTIYF. For the CDR3, the DNA is TGTGCCAGCAGCCCCAACCCCAAAGGGGTCGGAAACACCATATATTTT.